These T cell receptor beta chains were read from a single sample in a study of memory CD4+ T cells and cytomegalovirus serostatus. The protocol was immunoSEQ multiplex PCR, while the TCRdb copy is restricted to in-frame clones and leaves out a portion. The sample holds about 73,000 clones; about 73% are singletons and the top ten take just over 2.5%. The source material was memory CD4+ T cells from blood. The receptor source for this set is an adult in good health and CMV-seropositive. The CDR3 runs from the conserved cysteine through the conserved F or W. D genes are given only for firm matches. Only some rows state a clone size, as once, few, many or a class for expanded clones.

TRBV2	NA	TRBJ1-1	few	CASRHSGENTEAFF	TGTGCCAGCAGACACAGCGGAGAGAACACAGAAGCTTTCTTT
TRBV4-3	NA	TRBJ2-2	once	CASSQASGATTGELFF	TGCGCCAGCAGCCAAGCGTCGGGAGCGACCACCGGGGAGCTGTTTTTT
TRBV29-1	NA	TRBJ2-3	NA	CSGEWGTDTQYF	TGCAGCGGGGAGTGGGGCACAGATACGCAGTATTTT
TRBV21-1	NA	TRBJ2-7	NA	CASSKRGRDSHYEQYF	TGTGCCAGCAGCAAGAGGGGCCGGGACAGTCATTACGAGCAGTACTTC
TRBV29-1	NA	TRBJ1-1	few	CSVLRGGNTEAFF	TGCAGCGTTCTCCGGGGGGGGAACACTGAAGCTTTCTTT
TRBV28	NA	TRBJ1-2	NA	CASSSLMGGDYGYTF	TGTGCCAGCAGCTCACTAATGGGTGGGGACTATGGCTACACCTTC
TRBV2	NA	TRBJ1-1	NA	CATQLGDRNTEAFF	TGTGCCACTCAACTGGGGGACCGGAACACTGAAGCTTTCTTT
TRBV15	NA	TRBJ1-2	few	CATSRQGSYGYTF	TGTGCCACCAGCAGACAGGGTTCCTATGGCTACACCTTC
TRBV28	TRBD2	TRBJ2-5	NA	CASSLWTSGARTQYF	TGTGCCAGCAGTTTATGGACTAGCGGGGCCCGGACCCAGTACTTC
TRBV14	TRBD1	TRBJ1-6	NA	CASSQKTGTYSPLHF	TGTGCCAGCAGCCAGAAGACAGGGACCTATTCACCCCTCCACTTT
TRBV29-1	NA	TRBJ1-5	few	CSVEDGARPYF	TGCAGCGTTGAAGATGGGGCCAGGCCTTATTTT
TRBV6-5	NA	TRBJ1-1	few	CATTKREAFF	TGTGCCACCACAAAACGTGAAGCTTTCTTT
TRBV7-2	NA	TRBJ1-2	NA	CASSPGGMSGYTF	TGTGCCAGCAGCCCTGGGGGGATGAGTGGCTACACCTTC
TRBV10-3	TRBD2	TRBJ2-3	NA	CAISEPTSGRRGGDTQYF	TGTGCCATCAGTGAGCCCACCTCCGGTCGTCGGGGGGGCGATACGCAGTATTTT
TRBV7-7	TRBD1	TRBJ2-7	NA	CASSSDRGGEQYF	TGTGCTAGCAGCTCAGACAGGGGTGGCGAGCAGTACTTC
TRBV6-5	NA	TRBJ1-6	NA	CASSSSRRINSPLHF	TGTGCCAGCAGTTCCAGCCGACGGATTAATTCACCCCTCCACTTT
TRBV7-9	NA	TRBJ2-5	NA	CASSYQETQYF	TGTGCCAGTTCGTACCAAGAGACCCAGTACTTC
TRBV12-5	NA	TRBJ1-1	NA	CASGLVSGEWTEAFF	TGTGCTAGTGGTTTGGTATCAGGGGAGTGGACTGAAGCTTTCTTT
TRBV4-2	TRBD2	TRBJ2-5	NA	CASSQENSGGQETQYF	TGTGCCAGCAGCCAAGAGAATAGCGGGGGGCAAGAGACCCAGTACTTC
TRBV27	NA	TRBJ2-3	NA	CASSSAGAKTDTQYF	TGTGCCAGCAGTTCGGCGGGGGCGAAAACAGATACGCAGTATTTT
TRBV19	TRBD1	TRBJ1-2	NA	CASMVSGTGGSGYTF	TGTGCCAGTATGGTCTCCGGGACAGGGGGAAGTGGCTACACCTTC
TRBV28	NA	TRBJ1-6	NA	CASSLQEYNSPLHF	TGTGCCAGCAGTTTGCAGGAGTATAATTCACCCCTCCACTTT
TRBV11-3	TRBD1	TRBJ1-2	NA	CASSSQGTGYIYGYTF	TGTGCCAGCAGCTCCCAAGGGACAGGGTATATCTATGGCTACACCTTC
TRBV10-3	TRBD2	TRBJ2-6	NA	CATGLAGAGANVLTF	TGTGCCACCGGACTAGCGGGAGCTGGGGCCAACGTCCTGACTTTC
TRBV2	NA	TRBJ1-2	NA	CASSESPGPFDGYTF	TGTGCCAGCAGTGAGTCCCCAGGGCCCTTCGATGGCTACACCTTC
TRBV6-5	TRBD2	TRBJ2-7	NA	CASSYRGLGNYEQYF	TGTGCCAGCAGTTACCGGGGACTAGGAAACTACGAGCAGTACTTC
TRBV19	TRBD1	TRBJ2-5	NA	CASSTTTGQQETQYF	TGTGCCAGTAGTACAACGACAGGGCAGCAAGAGACCCAGTACTTC